This T cell receptor beta chain is from a study of cytotoxic CD8 clonotypes in ibrutinib-treated CLL. About the research overall: Per sample, productive templates averaged about 240,000 and productive rearrangements averaged 94,082. The study's findings and limits: Clonality went higher at ibrutinib response and then dropped back toward baseline at progression. Patients had baseline clonality above age-matched healthy donors, and this clonality moved with circulating CD8+ T-cell counts.

Method: immunoSEQ multiplex PCR; TCRdb's copy keeps in-frame clones and lacks some. The sample comprises hundreds of thousands of clones, around 66% of which are singletons, and roughly 6% rests with the top ten. CDR3 size: 15 residues. Looked up from germline, CDR1 is MNHEY and CDR2 is SMNVEV (reference sequence). The V gene lost 7 bases and the J gene lost 1 base, with 16 bases spanning the gap. Cryopreserved PBMCs were the source of around 1.8 micrograms of genomic DNA, which went to TCR beta libraries. Of note for this clone: No antigen is known for it.

V usage is TRBV27 and J usage is TRBJ1-1, with D maybe TRBD1 (5 bases). The material sequenced was PBMCs, taken after 36 months of ibrutinib treatment. The clonotype comes from a human donor with chronic lymphocytic leukemia. CDR3 protein: CASMGRSTGNTEAFF. The CDR3 DNA follows: TGTGCCAGCATGGGGCGTTCCACGGGGAACACTGAAGCTTTCTTT.